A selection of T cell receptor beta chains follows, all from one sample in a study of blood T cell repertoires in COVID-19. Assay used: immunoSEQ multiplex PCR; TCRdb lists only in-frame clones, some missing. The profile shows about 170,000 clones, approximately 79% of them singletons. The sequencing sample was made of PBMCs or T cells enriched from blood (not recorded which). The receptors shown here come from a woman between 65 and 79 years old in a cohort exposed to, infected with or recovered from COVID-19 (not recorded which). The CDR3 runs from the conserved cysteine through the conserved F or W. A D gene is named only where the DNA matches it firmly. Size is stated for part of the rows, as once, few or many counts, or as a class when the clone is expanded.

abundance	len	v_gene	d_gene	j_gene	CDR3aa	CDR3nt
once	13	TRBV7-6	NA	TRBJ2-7	CASSPTNTYEQYF	TGTGCCAGCAGCCCTACTAATACCTACGAGCAGTACTTC
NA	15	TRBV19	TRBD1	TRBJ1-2	CASTEGAVPDYGYTF	TGTGCCAGTACCGAGGGGGCAGTTCCGGACTATGGCTACACCTTC
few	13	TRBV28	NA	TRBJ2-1	CASKAGTYNEQFF	TGTGCCAGCAAGGCGGGAACGTACAATGAGCAGTTCTTC
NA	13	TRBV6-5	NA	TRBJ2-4	CASRGLAKNIQYF	TGTGCCAGCAGGGGACTAGCCAAAAACATTCAGTACTTC
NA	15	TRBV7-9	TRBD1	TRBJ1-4	CASSSKGTGNEKLFF	TGTGCCAGCAGCTCAAAGGGGACAGGGAATGAAAAACTGTTTTTT
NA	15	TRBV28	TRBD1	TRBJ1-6	CASSLWGQYNSPLHF	TGTGCCAGCAGTTTATGGGGACAGTATAATTCACCCCTCCACTTT
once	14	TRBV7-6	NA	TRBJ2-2	CASRRDIRTGELFF	TGTGCCAGCAGACGGGACATCCGAACCGGGGAGCTGTTTTTT
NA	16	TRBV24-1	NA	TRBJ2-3	CATSDFRVPSTDTQYF	TGTGCCACCAGTGATTTCAGGGTACCTAGCACAGATACGCAGTATTTT
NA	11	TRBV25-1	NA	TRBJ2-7	CASSEGGRQYF	TGTGCCAGCAGCGAGGGGGGGCGGCAGTACTTC
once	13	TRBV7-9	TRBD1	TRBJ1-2	CASSPQDRGGYTF	TGTGCCAGCAGCCCCCAGGACAGGGGCGGCTACACCTTC
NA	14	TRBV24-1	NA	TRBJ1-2	CATSEPLAPWGYTF	TGTGCCACCAGTGAACCCCTGGCACCATGGGGCTACACCTTC
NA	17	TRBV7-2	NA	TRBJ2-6	CASSLGLGGPGANVLTF	TGTGCCAGCAGCTTAGGTCTGGGGGGACCCGGGGCCAACGTCCTGACTTTC
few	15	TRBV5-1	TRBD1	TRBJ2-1	CASSQNRGLSHEQFF	TGCGCCAGCAGCCAGAACAGGGGGTTGAGCCATGAGCAGTTCTTC
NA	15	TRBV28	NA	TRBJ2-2	CASSWRNEVPGELFF	TGTGCCAGCAGTTGGAGAAACGAAGTTCCCGGGGAGCTGTTTTTT
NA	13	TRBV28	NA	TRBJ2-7	CASSLNGAYEQYF	TGTGCCAGCAGTTTAAACGGAGCCTACGAGCAGTACTTC
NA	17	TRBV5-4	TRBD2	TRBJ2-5	CASSLGLAGGTQETQYF	TGTGCCAGCAGCTTGGGACTAGCGGGAGGGACTCAAGAGACCCAGTACTTC
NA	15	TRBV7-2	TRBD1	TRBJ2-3	CASVLWGQQADTQYF	TGTGCCAGCGTCCTATGGGGACAGCAAGCAGATACGCAGTATTTT
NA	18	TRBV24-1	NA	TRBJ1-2	CATSDSRRTGGRGHGYTF	TGTGCCACCAGTGATTCTAGGCGTACAGGTGGCAGGGGTCATGGCTACACCTTC
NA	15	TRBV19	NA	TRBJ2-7	CASSIRTGGGYEQYF	TGTGCCAGTAGTATTAGGACAGGCGGAGGGTACGAGCAGTACTTC
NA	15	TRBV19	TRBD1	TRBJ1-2	CASSIDPYRGYGYTF	TGTGCCAGTAGTATAGACCCCTACAGGGGATATGGCTACACCTTC
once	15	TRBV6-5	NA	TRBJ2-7	CASSSGGGRAYEQYF	TGTGCCAGCAGTTCGGGAGGGGGCAGGGCCTACGAGCAGTACTTC
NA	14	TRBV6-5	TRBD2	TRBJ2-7	CASSRSGVSYEQYF	TGTGCCAGCAGTCGTAGCGGGGTAAGCTACGAGCAGTACTTC
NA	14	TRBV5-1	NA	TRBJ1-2	CASSASALNYGYTF	TGCGCCAGCAGCGCGTCTGCGCTTAACTATGGCTACACCTTC
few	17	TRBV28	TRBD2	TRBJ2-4	CASSPSGGVLTKNIQYF	TGTGCCAGCAGCCCCTCGGGGGGAGTATTAACCAAAAACATTCAGTACTTC
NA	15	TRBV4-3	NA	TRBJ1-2	CASSQEVVANYGYTF	TGCGCCAGCAGCCAAGAGGTGGTAGCTAACTATGGCTACACCTTC
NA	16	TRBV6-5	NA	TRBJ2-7	CASSYSIQVLSYEQYF	TGTGCCAGCAGTTACTCGATACAGGTCCTCTCCTACGAGCAGTACTTC
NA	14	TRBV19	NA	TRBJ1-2	CASTGVWTYYGYTF	TGTGCCAGTACCGGCGTCTGGACTTACTATGGCTACACCTTC
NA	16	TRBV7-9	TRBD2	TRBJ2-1	CASSRGTSGRDNEQFF	TGTGCCAGCAGCAGAGGGACTAGCGGGCGTGACAATGAGCAGTTCTTC